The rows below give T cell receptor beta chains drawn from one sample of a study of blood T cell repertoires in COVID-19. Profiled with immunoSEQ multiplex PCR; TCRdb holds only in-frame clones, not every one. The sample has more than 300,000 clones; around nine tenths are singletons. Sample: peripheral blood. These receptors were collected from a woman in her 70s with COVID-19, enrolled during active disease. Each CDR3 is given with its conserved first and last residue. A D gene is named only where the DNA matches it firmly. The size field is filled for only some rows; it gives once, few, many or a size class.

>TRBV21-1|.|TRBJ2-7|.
CASSNPRGPSYEQYF
TGTGCCAGCAGCAACCCAAGGGGGCCCTCCTACGAGCAGTACTTC
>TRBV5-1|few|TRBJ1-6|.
CASSYGQFSNSPLHF
TGCGCCAGCAGCTATGGACAGTTTAGTAATTCACCCCTCCACTTT
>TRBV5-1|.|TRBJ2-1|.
CASSLGVAGREQFF
TGCGCCAGCAGCTTGGGAGTCGCGGGACGTGAGCAGTTCTTC
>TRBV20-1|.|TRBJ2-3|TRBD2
CSASSMAGGSDTQYF
TGCAGTGCTAGTTCCATGGCGGGGGGGTCAGATACGCAGTATTTT
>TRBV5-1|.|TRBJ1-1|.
CASSLVEGAQGTEAFF
TGCGCCAGCAGCTTGGTCGAAGGGGCACAGGGCACTGAAGCTTTCTTT
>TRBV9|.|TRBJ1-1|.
CASSASDSTEAFF
TGTGCCAGCAGCGCTTCCGACAGTACTGAAGCTTTCTTT
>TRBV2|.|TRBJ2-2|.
CASSGWRTGELFF
TGTGCCAGCAGTGGGTGGCGGACCGGGGAGCTGTTTTTT
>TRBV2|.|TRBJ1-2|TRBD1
CASSSVGQGAFNGYTF
TGTGCCAGCAGTAGCGTGGGACAGGGGGCATTTAATGGCTACACCTTC
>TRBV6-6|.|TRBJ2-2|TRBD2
CASSPGGGRELFF
TGTGCCAGCAGTCCCGGGGGGGGAAGGGAGCTGTTTTTT
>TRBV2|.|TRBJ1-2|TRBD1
CASSVGTGEIYGYTF
TGTGCCAGCAGTGTCGGGACAGGGGAGATCTATGGCTACACCTTC
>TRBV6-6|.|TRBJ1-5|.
CASRPESGNQPQHF
TGTGCCAGCAGACCCGAGAGTGGCAATCAGCCCCAGCATTTT
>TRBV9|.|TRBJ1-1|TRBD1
CASSATGAEAFF
TGTGCCAGCAGCGCCACAGGGGCTGAAGCTTTCTTT
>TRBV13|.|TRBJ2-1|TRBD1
CASSKDRANNEQFF
TGTGCCAGCAGCAAGGACAGGGCCAACAATGAGCAGTTCTTC
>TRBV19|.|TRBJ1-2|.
CASSTSGQVSYGYTF
TGTGCCAGTAGTACGTCTGGACAAGTTTCTTATGGCTACACCTTC
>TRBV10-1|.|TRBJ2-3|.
CASSDRFTDTQYF
TGCGCCAGCAGTGACAGATTCACAGATACGCAGTATTTT
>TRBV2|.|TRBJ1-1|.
CASIRQVAEAFF
TGTGCCAGCATCAGACAGGTGGCTGAAGCTTTCTTT
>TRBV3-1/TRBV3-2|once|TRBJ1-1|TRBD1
CASSQFGQGGTEAFF
TGTGCCAGCAGCCAATTCGGGCAGGGGGGCACTGAAGCTTTCTTT
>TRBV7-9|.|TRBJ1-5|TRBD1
CASSVGQGTQPQHF
TGTGCCAGCAGCGTAGGACAGGGGACTCAGCCCCAGCATTTT
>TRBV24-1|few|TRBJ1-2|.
CATSDGPLNYGYTF
TGTGCCACCAGTGATGGGCCCCTTAACTATGGCTACACCTTC
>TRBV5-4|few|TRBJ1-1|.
CASSLGGGLNTEAFF
TGTGCCAGCAGCTTGGGGGGGGGCTTGAACACTGAAGCTTTCTTT
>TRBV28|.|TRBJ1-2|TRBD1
CASVKGAGYTF
TGTGCCAGCGTGAAGGGGGCTGGCTACACCTTC
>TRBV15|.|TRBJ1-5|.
CATSRVGGSNQPQHF
TGTGCCACCAGCAGAGTGGGGGGGAGCAATCAGCCCCAGCATTTT
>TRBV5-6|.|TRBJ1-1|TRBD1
CASSHLTGDFF
TGTGCCAGCAGCCACTTGACAGGGGATTTCTTT
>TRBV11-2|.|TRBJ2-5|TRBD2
CASRTAGGGETQYF
TGTGCCAGCAGAACAGCGGGGGGTGGAGAGACCCAGTACTTC
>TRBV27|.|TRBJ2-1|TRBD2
CASSPGTSGRGEQFF
TGTGCCAGCAGTCCCGGGACTAGCGGGAGAGGTGAGCAGTTCTTC
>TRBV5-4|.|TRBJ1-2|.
CASSLTGYGYTF
TGTGCCAGCAGCTTGACAGGCTATGGCTACACCTTC
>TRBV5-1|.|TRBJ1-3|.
CASREGPISGNTIYF
TGCGCCAGCCGGGAGGGTCCTATCTCTGGAAACACCATATATTTT
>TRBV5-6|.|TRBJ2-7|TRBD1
CASSSLAGGHEQYF
TGTGCCAGCAGCTCCTTGGCAGGGGGCCACGAGCAGTACTTC
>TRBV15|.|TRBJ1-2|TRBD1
CATSRDRLQGYGYTF
TGTGCCACCAGCAGAGACAGGTTACAGGGGTATGGCTACACCTTC
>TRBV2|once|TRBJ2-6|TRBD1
CASRTGTGANVLTF
TGTGCCAGCCGGACAGGGACAGGGGCCAACGTCCTGACTTTC
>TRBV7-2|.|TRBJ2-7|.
CASSLGWGGPYEQYF
TGTGCCAGCAGCTTAGGTTGGGGGGGGCCCTACGAGCAGTACTTC
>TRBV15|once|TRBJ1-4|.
CATSGRGLTNEKLFF
TGTGCCACCAGCGGTAGGGGACTAACTAATGAAAAACTGTTTTTT
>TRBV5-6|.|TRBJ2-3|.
CASSLSGSTDTQYF
TGTGCCAGCAGCTTGTCGGGGAGCACAGATACGCAGTATTTT
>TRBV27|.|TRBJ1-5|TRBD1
CASRQTGYSNQPQHF
TGTGCCAGCAGGCAGACAGGGTATAGCAATCAGCCCCAGCATTTT
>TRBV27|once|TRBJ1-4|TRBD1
CASSPGQGIEKLFF
TGTGCCAGCAGCCCAGGACAGGGGATTGAAAAACTGTTTTTT
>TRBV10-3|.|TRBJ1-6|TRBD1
CAIGTGGPWNSPLHF
TGTGCCATTGGGACAGGGGGGCCCTGGAATTCACCCCTCCACTTT
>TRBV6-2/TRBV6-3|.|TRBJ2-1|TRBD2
CASSLPGTSGVKVVDEQFF
TGTGCCAGCAGTCTCCCAGGGACTAGCGGCGTCAAAGTGGTTGATGAGCAGTTCTTC
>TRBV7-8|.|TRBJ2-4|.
CASSPGSAGNIQYF
TGTGCCAGCAGCCCCGGGTCAGCCGGGAACATTCAGTACTTC
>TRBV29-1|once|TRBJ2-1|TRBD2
CSAGTSGGPTYNEQFF
TGCAGCGCCGGGACTAGCGGGGGTCCCACCTACAATGAGCAGTTCTTC
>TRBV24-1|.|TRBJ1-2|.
CATSGPGYGYTF
TGTGCCACCAGTGGCCCAGGGTATGGCTACACCTTC
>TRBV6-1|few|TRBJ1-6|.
CASSEGYSQSSYNSPLHF
TGTGCCAGCAGTGAAGGGTACAGTCAAAGCTCCTATAATTCACCCCTCCACTTT
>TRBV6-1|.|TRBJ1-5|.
CASSYFSQGEPQHF
TGTGCCAGCAGTTATTTCAGCCAAGGGGAGCCCCAGCATTTT
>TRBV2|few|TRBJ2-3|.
CASSVRQGGADTQYF
TGTGCCAGCAGTGTGAGGCAGGGGGGCGCAGATACGCAGTATTTT
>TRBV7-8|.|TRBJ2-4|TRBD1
CASSWGTGVAKNIQYF
TGTGCCAGCAGCTGGGGGACAGGGGTAGCCAAAAACATTCAGTACTTC
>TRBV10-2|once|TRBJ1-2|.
CASSDVGRDWEGYTF
TGCGCCAGCAGTGATGTCGGAAGAGACTGGGAGGGCTACACCTTC
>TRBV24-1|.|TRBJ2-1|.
CATSDLHSGEQFF
TGTGCCACCAGTGATTTGCACTCTGGTGAGCAGTTCTTC
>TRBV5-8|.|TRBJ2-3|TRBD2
CASPTGMAGGGTDTQYF
TGTGCCAGCCCGACGGGAATGGCGGGGGGCGGCACAGATACGCAGTATTTT
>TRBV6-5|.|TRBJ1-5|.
CASGDKPRGNQPQHF
TGTGCCAGCGGAGATAAACCAAGAGGCAATCAGCCCCAGCATTTT